This TCR beta chain was sequenced for a study of cytomegalovirus exposure and HLA in healthy donors. Produced via immunoSEQ multiplex PCR; TCRdb's table is partial and in-frame only. Of roughly 220,000 clones listed, just over 90% were seen once; the top ten hold 1.1%. With V trimmed by 2 bases and J by 0 bases, 3 bases remained unmatched. The germline V gene encodes CDR1 MNHNY and CDR2 SVGAGI (reference sequence). The CDR3 covers 16 residues. This chain joins TRBV6-6 and TRBJ1-1; TRBD1 matches at 10 bases. This sequence originates from a woman aged 18-29 years in good health and CMV-seronegative. The material sequenced was PBMCs. The CDR3 spells CASSYGDRGLNTEAFF. CDR3 DNA: TGTGCCAGCAGTTACGGGGACAGGGGACTGAACACTGAAGCTTTCTTT.